This entry concerns a single T cell receptor (beta chain). Its antigen is still unknown. Nothing much larger sits one base from this clone, and base qualities are not available. This sample was included in a study of T cells after yellow fever vaccination (dated by TCRdb to between 2017 and 2020). Background on the whole study: The SMART-Seq v4 Ultra Low Input RNA kit was used to prepare libraries from fractions with low cell numbers. To follow T-cell clones before and after both primary and booster YFV17D yellow fever vaccination, bulk TCR alpha and beta repertoires underwent longitudinal sequencing. Two healthy male donors made up the cohort, one aged 18 to 29 years and the other aged 30 to 39 years. Blood samples were taken at several timepoints before and after primary and secondary immunization, and bulk PBMC replicates and cell subsets were isolated. Overall results and qualifications from the work: Most clones expanded after primary vaccination were re-detected after the booster (about 95% of CD4 and around 88% of CD8), suggesting broad memory maintenance. Because only two donors were included in the study, the extent to which the findings can be generalized is limited. Because abundant contaminating clonotypes from the bulk population could be contained in FACS-sorted repertoires, computational filtering was required. Compared with the primary T-cell response, the secondary T-cell response was weaker but faster, peaking on day 5 rather than day 15. A small share of clonotypes was detected in both CD4 and CD8 compartments, with the overlap likely arising from convergent recombination.

Sequenced using an Illumina NovaSeq 6000. TCR cDNA was made using 5'RACE template switching, a step that added a universal primer site and unique molecular identifiers. Priming for cDNA synthesis came from both the TCR alpha and TCR beta constant segments. Two PCR steps were used to amplify libraries, with sample barcodes and sequencing adapters being added in the second step. Sequencing of libraries was performed on Illumina HiSeq 2500 (2x100 bp) or NovaSeq (2x150 bp). Concerning the study's data processing: MIGEC was used to demultiplex reads and collapse the reads into UMI consensus sequences, and MiXCR was used for V(D)J alignment. Using edgeR on replicate PBMC samples, clonotypes were called vaccine-responding if FDR was below 0.01 and the log2 fold change was above 5 up to day 15. CD4 or CD8 identity was assigned to each bulk clonotype according to whether the clonotype was present at higher abundance in the sequenced CD4 repertoire or the sequenced CD8 repertoire. In TCRdb, the public reads were trimmed at Q25 with fastp and aligned with MiXCR, with productive beta chains retained. When rows share a CDR3 protein, they turn into one entry using the most common DNA and genes. These V and J calls originate from TCRdb's pipeline instead of the authors' own analysis. The sample table records a few hundred thousand distinct CDR3 sequences; under 5% of these occur just once. Less than 25% of the sample goes to the ten largest clones.

The label giving this sample's treatment or condition can be read as: live attenuated yellow fever vaccine strain. At every blood-draw timepoint, two biological replicates of bulk PBMCs were collected. PBMCs were isolated from peripheral blood using a standard Ficoll-Paque protocol. TriZol was used to extract RNA from bulk PBMCs, from CD4 and CD8 fractions, and from dextramer-positive and dextramer-negative fractions. V and J lose 3 bases and 0 bases, and a span of 11 bases separates them. The CDR3 goes from the cysteine to the phenylalanine over 15 residues. Only the CDR3 part of the read is kept: 45 bases, read in frame from the first base. CDR1 and CDR2 were assigned from the germline V gene (reference sequence) as DFQATT and SNEGSKA.

This sample comprised PBMCs, obtained 5 days after the yellow fever booster vaccination. The clonotype was recovered from a man in his late teens or twenties who received the YFV17D yellow fever vaccine. The V gene is TRBV20-1 and the J gene is TRBJ2-2, with the D gene too uncertain to name. The CDR3 region: CSARVLQANTGELFF. The sequenced DNA is TGCAGTGCTAGGGTTTTGCAGGCGAACACCGGGGAGCTGTTTTTT.